Below are 5 T cell receptor beta chains sequenced from a single sample in a study of naive and memory T cell subsets. A UMI-containing oligonucleotide was joined by 3' ligation to the TCR cDNA template. Four PCR rounds used nested alpha and beta constant region primers plus the SP2 primer. TCRdb passed the 5' RACE reads through MiXCR, listing each CDR3 protein once. The sample includes about 59,000 distinct CDR3 sequences, around 8% seen only once; the top ten take around 21%. These receptors were taken from a female donor in good health.

This clonotype was seen ten or more times. J is TRBJ2-1 and V is TRBV20-1, with D unclear. Trimming pared 2 bases from V and 8 bases from J, leaving 19 bases between. The CDR3 runs 15 residues. Germline V gene sequence: CDR1 DFQATT, CDR2 SNEGSKA (reference sequence). The DNA of the CDR3 is TGCAGTGCTAGACTGTCCCACTCGGGCCGCTATGAGCAGTTCTTC. This encodes CSARLSHSGRYEQFF.

This clonotype was counted a single time. Being one base from a much bigger clone, this may be a read error. V usage is TRBV30 and J usage is TRBJ1-6; 7 nucleotides align to TRBD1. V lost 4 bases and J lost 11; bases outside the gene matches: 8. Germline V lookup: CDR1 GTSNPN, CDR2 SVGIG (reference sequence). The CDR3 is 13 residues long. The DNA of the CDR3 is TGTGCCTGGATGGGACAGAACAATCCACCCCTCCACTTT. This sequence encodes CAWMGQNNPPLHF.

This clonotype was counted ten times or more. The chain is built from TRBV12-3 or TRBV12-4 and TRBJ2-2, with 8 bases fitting TRBD2. V trimming: 6 bases; J trimming: 6 bases; junction bases outside the gene matches: 3. The CDR3 is 13 residues long. CDR3 bases: TGTGCCAGCAGACCGCGGGAGGCCGGGGAGCTGTTTTTT. It codes for CASRPREAGELFF.

This clonotype was observed many times. The V and J genes are TRBV29-1 and TRBJ2-5; no clear D gene. Germline CDR1 reads SQVTM; CDR2 reads ANQGSEA. The V end lost 5 bases, the J end lost 5 bases, and 12 bases lay between the germline ends. The CDR3 extends over 12 amino acids. The CDR3 coding sequence is TGCAGCGTTAAGCCTCAACACGAGACCCAGTACTTC. Protein sequence: CSVKPQHETQYF.

The chain is built from TRBV20-1 and TRBJ2-7; 16 bases fit TRBD2. V lost 5 bases, J lost 3 bases, and 10 bases stayed unmatched. CDR3 length: 17 residues. CDR1 is DFQATT and CDR2 is SNEGSKA in the germline V gene (reference sequence). The CDR3 loop reads CSAPSPGLAGGRYEQYF. The CDR3 bases are TGCAGTGCTCCTTCTCCGGGACTAGCGGGAGGGCGCTACGAGCAGTACTTC.